These 21 T cell receptor beta chains originate from one sample sequenced in a study of T cell responses to AZD1222 COVID-19 vaccine. Sequencing was performed with immunoSEQ multiplex PCR; in TCRdb, only in-frame clones are kept and a portion is missing. The data hold approximately 100,000 clones, with around 87% observed a single time. The specimen comprised peripheral blood, sampled 28 days after the second AZD1222 dose. The receptors were sampled from an adult who received the AZD1222 COVID-19 vaccine.

The gene calls are TRBV2 and TRBJ2-5; 16 bases fit TRBD2. The junction had 14 bases not matched to a gene; V was cut back by 7 bases and J by 3 bases. Germline CDR1 and CDR2: SNHLY and FYNNEI. This CDR3 contains 19 residues. The CDR3 coding sequence is TGTGCCAGCACGAGGTTGGGACTAGCGGGAGGGCGGTCGGAAGAGACCCAGTACTTC. Protein product: CASTRLGLAGGRSEETQYF.

The chain joins TRBV27 to TRBJ2-1; D uncertain. Germline assignment: CDR1 MNHEY and CDR2 SMNVEV (reference sequence). The CDR3 contains 11 residues. Trimming took off 1 base at V and 5 bases at J, with 0 bases between the two ends. CDR3 sequence: CASSLYNEQFF. As DNA, the CDR3 is TGTGCCAGCAGTTTATACAATGAGCAGTTCTTC.

In this sample, this clone turned up a few times. This chain uses TRBV6-4 with TRBJ2-7; a possible D gene is TRBD2 (5 bases). The germline V gene has CDR1 MRHNA and CDR2 SNTAGT. This CDR3 comprises 14 residues. Trimming removed 3 bases from V and 5 bases from J, with 14 bases in between. For the CDR3, the DNA is TGTGCCAGCAGTGAGCTAGCCGAACCCCACGAGCAGTACTTC. This encodes CASSELAEPHEQYF.

The chain employs TRBV28 and TRBJ2-7, with 9 bases fitting TRBD1. Germline CDR1 is MDHEN and CDR2 is SYDVKM. Trimming at V came to 6 bases and at J to 5 bases, leaving 11 bases not matched to a gene. The CDR3 is 15 amino acids. The CDR3 coding sequence is TGTGCCAGCAGACTTGCCGGGACAGGGCTCAACGAGCAGTACTTC. Translating gives CASRLAGTGLNEQYF. Using reference TRBV28 and TRBJ2-7 for the parts outside the CDR3, the full variable domain is DVKVTQSSRYLVKRTGEKVFLECVQDMDHENMFWYRQDPGLGLRLIYFSYDVKMKEKGDIPEGYSVSREKKERFSLILESASTNQTSMYLCASRLAGTGLNEQYFGPGTRLTVT.

This clone was seen just once. The chain joins TRBV6-5 to TRBJ2-1, with D perhaps TRBD1 (6 bases). The V end was cut by 2 bases, the J end by 2 bases, with 7 bases between. Germline V gives CDR1 MNHEY, CDR2 SVGAGI. CDR3 size: 14 residues. The CDR3, as DNA: TGTGCCAGCAGTTACGGGGGCCCCTACAATGAGCAGTTCTTC. The encoded protein is CASSYGGPYNEQFF.

This chain connects TRBV6-5 to TRBJ1-1, with 8 bases matching TRBD1. V was pared by 4 bases and J by 6 bases, with 7 bases of the junction left unmatched. Germline V gives CDR1 MNHEY, CDR2 SVGAGI. There are 14 residues in the CDR3. In DNA, the CDR3 is TGTGCCAGCAGTTCCAGGGGGCTAAACCCTGAAGCTTTCTTT. Its protein product is CASSSRGLNPEAFF.

The gene calls are TRBV3-1 (or the pseudogene TRBV3-2) and TRBJ2-2, with D perhaps matching TRBD1 (5 bases). This CDR3 region has 15 residues. Germline V gives CDR1 LGHDT, CDR2 YNNKEL (reference sequence). The germline V and J ends were trimmed by 3 bases and 8 bases, with 16 bases remaining between them. The CDR3 region is CASSQGPLGVGELFF. CDR3 sequence (DNA): TGTGCCAGCAGCCAGGGTCCCCTAGGGGTGGGGGAGCTGTTTTTT.

This chain connects TRBV10-3 to TRBJ2-1, with 11 nucleotides matching TRBD2. The length of the CDR3 is 17 residues. CDR1 and CDR2 from the germline V gene are ENHRY and SYGVKD. J lost 0 bases, V lost 8 bases, and 9 bases had no gene match. CDR3 bases: TGTGCCATCGCCGGACTAGCGGGCCAGAGCTCCTACAATGAGCAGTTCTTC. Protein: CAIAGLAGQSSYNEQFF.

The J gene is TRBJ2-1, the V gene TRBV6-2 or TRBV6-3; D gene ambiguous. The V and J ends lost 2 bases and 6 bases respectively, with 11 bases between them. CDR3 size: 14 residues. CDR1 MNHEY and CDR2 SVGEGT come from the germline V gene. The CDR3 loop is CASSYTGFGNEQFF. The CDR3 nucleotides are TGTGCCAGCAGTTACACCGGGTTCGGCAATGAGCAGTTCTTC.

This clone came up once. This rearrangement joins TRBV7-9 to TRBJ2-7; 8 bases agree with TRBD2. Germline lookup yields CDR1 SEHNR and CDR2 FQNEAQ (reference sequence). Unmatched junction bases numbered 9, after V lost 4 bases and J lost 4 bases. The CDR3 has 15 amino acids. CDR3 DNA: TGTGCCAGCAGCTCAATTAACCGGGAGGGTTACGAGCAGTACTTC. Translated, it gives CASSSINREGYEQYF.

The genes are TRBV7-3 and TRBJ2-1, with D perhaps TRBD1 (6 bases). Germline V gene lookup returns CDR1 SGHTA and CDR2 FQGTGA. V lost 1 base to trimming and J lost 8 bases, with 12 bases between them. This CDR3 comprises 14 residues. This CDR3 reads CASSLMGAGDEQFF. The CDR3 DNA reads as TGTGCCAGCAGCTTAATGGGGGCTGGCGATGAGCAGTTCTTC.

This clone turned up a few times. The chain employs TRBV19 and TRBJ2-3; TRBD2 agrees at 9 bases. The CDR3 sequence is 14 residues long. Germline V gives CDR1 LNHDA, CDR2 SQIVND (reference sequence). CDR3 region: CASAVAGVVDTQYF. CDR3 nucleotide sequence: TGTGCTTCGGCGGTAGCGGGAGTTGTAGATACGCAGTATTTT. The full variable domain, in which reference TRBV19 and TRBJ2-3 provide the parts outside the CDR3, is DGGITQSPKYLFRKEGQNVTLSCEQNLNHDAMYWYRQDPGQGLRLIYYSQIVNDFQKGDIAEGYSVSREKKESFPLTVTSAQKNPTAFYLCASAVAGVVDTQYFGPGTRLTVL.

This clone was seen only a few times. The chain is built from TRBV7-9 and TRBJ1-1; D gene uncertain. V was shortened by 5 bases and J by 0 bases, with 19 bases between the two germline ends. The CDR3 extends over 17 amino acids. Germline V gives CDR1 SEHNR, CDR2 FQNEAQ (reference sequence). The CDR3 bases are TGTGCCAGCAGCCTTAGGATGATACCACTCATGAACACTGAAGCTTTCTTT. This sequence encodes CASSLRMIPLMNTEAFF.

This chain uses TRBV13 with TRBJ1-2; tentative D call: TRBD1 (5 bases). V lost 4 bases and J 7 bases, leaving 16 bases between the germline ends. The CDR3 extends over 14 amino acids. Looked up from germline, CDR1 is PRHDT and CDR2 is FYEKMQ (reference sequence). The CDR3 DNA reads as TGTGCCAGCAGCTCTCAGGGTTCGAGGTTTGGCTACACCTTC. Encoded protein: CASSSQGSRFGYTF.

This chain joins TRBV6-5 and TRBJ1-2; 10 bases are shared with TRBD1. This CDR3 has 15 amino acids. The J segment lost 8 bases and the V segment lost 4 bases, leaving 10 bases of the junction unmatched. Germline V gene sequence: CDR1 MNHEY, CDR2 SVGAGI. CDR3 region: CASSWPPDRGLGYTF. CDR3 coding DNA: TGTGCCAGCAGTTGGCCCCCCGACAGGGGGCTCGGCTACACCTTC.

The chain recombines TRBV29-1 with TRBJ2-3; tentative D call: TRBD2 (5 bases). The V and J ends lost 4 bases and 4 bases respectively, with 12 bases between them. The CDR3 length is 13 residues. CDR1 and CDR2 (germline): SQVTM, ANQGSEA. The CDR3 is CSVGRRGSDTQYF. The CDR3 DNA is TGCAGCGTTGGGCGACGGGGATCAGATACGCAGTATTTT.

This clone was detected only a few times. The J gene is TRBJ1-2, the V gene TRBV7-2; 8 nucleotides line up with TRBD1. The V gene's germline CDR1 is SGHTA and CDR2 FQGNSA. The V and J ends lost 5 bases and 2 bases, in that order; junction bases with no gene match: 7. This CDR3 has 15 residues. CDR3 in amino acids: CASSMPGGENYGYTF. For the CDR3, the DNA is TGTGCCAGCAGCATGCCAGGGGGCGAAAACTATGGCTACACCTTC.

The chain combines TRBV19 with TRBJ1-1; D ambiguous. This CDR3 has 14 residues. Trimming pared 5 bases from V and 1 base from J, leaving 11 bases between. Germline CDR1 is LNHDA and CDR2 is SQIVND (reference sequence). Written as DNA, the CDR3 is TGTGCCAGTAGTCGCGATTGGGGGAACACTGAAGCTTTCTTT. This gives the protein CASSRDWGNTEAFF.

The J gene is TRBJ2-1, the V gene TRBV21-1. TRBV21-1 counts as a pseudogene. The CDR3 is 16 amino acids. In nucleotides, the CDR3 is TGTGCCAGCACCCCCCACACGTCGAGCTCCTACAATGAGCAGTTCTTC. Protein sequence: CASTPHTSSSYNEQFF.

The chain couples TRBV28 to TRBJ2-7, with D possibly being TRBD1 or TRBD2 (5 bases each). V dropped 1 base and J dropped 0 bases, with 10 bases sitting between them. Germline V gives CDR1 MDHEN, CDR2 SYDVKM. There are 15 residues in the CDR3. CDR3 sequence (DNA): TGTGCCAGCAGTTTATCGGGACCTATCTCCTACGAGCAGTACTTC. It codes for CASSLSGPISYEQYF.

This chain uses TRBV6-2 or TRBV6-3 with TRBJ2-6, with 8 bases lining up with TRBD1. Trimming removed 4 bases from V and 0 bases from J; junction bases left unmatched: 5. Germline lookup yields CDR1 MNHEY and CDR2 SVGEGT. The length of the CDR3 is 17 residues. The CDR3 bases are TGTGCCAGCAGTTCCCCGGGACAGGACTCTGGGGCCAACGTCCTGACTTTC. It specifies CASSSPGQDSGANVLTF.